The sequence of this TCR beta chain was determined in a study of shared clonotypes between healthy human individuals. General study findings and limits: Relative to clonotypes present in all four donors, those not shared had lower generation probabilities. Sorted-subset samples were not fully sequenced, rarefaction indicated.

Sequencing used immunoSEQ multiplex PCR; TCRdb keeps in-frame clones, though not all of them. The data show just over 2,000,000 clones, with roughly 94% seen just once and approximately 0.13% held by the top ten. This clone was detected only once. Antigen unknown. Looked up from germline, CDR1 is MGHRA and CDR2 is YSYEKL. Unmatched junction bases numbered 19, after V lost 1 base and J lost 7 bases. The CDR3 spans 18 residues. Healthy adults negative for HIV, lacking recent acute infections or vaccinations, served as donors. V gene TRBV4-1 combines with J gene TRBJ2-7, with TRBD1 matching over 7 bases. What was sequenced was naive CD4+ T cells sorted from blood. Subset: CD45RA+ positively selected. The source is a man aged 18 to 30 in good health. DNA of the CDR3: TGCGCCAGCAGCCAAGCTCTCCCAAGACAGGGAAGCCTTAGTGAGCAGTACTTC. Amino acid sequence: CASSQALPRQGSLSEQYF.